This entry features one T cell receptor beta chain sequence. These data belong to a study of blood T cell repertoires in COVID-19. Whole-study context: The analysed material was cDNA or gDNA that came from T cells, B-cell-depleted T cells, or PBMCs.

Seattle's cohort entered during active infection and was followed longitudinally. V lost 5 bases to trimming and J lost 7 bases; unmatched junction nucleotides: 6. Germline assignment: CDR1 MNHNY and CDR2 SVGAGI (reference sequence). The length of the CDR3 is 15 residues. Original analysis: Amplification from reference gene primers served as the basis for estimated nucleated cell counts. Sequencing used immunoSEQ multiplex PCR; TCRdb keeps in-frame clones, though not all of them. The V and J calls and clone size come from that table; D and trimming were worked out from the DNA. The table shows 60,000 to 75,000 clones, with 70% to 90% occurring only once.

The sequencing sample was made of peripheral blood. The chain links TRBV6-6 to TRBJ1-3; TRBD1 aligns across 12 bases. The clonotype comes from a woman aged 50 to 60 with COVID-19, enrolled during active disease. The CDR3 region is CASSPRDRGHNTIYF. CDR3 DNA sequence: TGTGCCAGCAGTCCCCGGGACAGGGGGCACAACACCATATATTTT.